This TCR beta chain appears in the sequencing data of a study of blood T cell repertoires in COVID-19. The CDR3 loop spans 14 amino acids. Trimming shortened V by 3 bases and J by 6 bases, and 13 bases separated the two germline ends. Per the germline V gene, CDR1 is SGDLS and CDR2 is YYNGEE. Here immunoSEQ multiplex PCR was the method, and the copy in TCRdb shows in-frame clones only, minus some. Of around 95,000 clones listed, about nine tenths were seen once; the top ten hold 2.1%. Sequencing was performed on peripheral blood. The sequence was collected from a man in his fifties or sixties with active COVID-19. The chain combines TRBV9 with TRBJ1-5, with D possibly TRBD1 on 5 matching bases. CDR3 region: CASSATGGFQPQHF. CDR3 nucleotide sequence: TGTGCCAGCAGCGCCACAGGCGGATTTCAGCCCCAGCATTTT.